This T cell receptor beta chain derives from a study of T cell responses to AZD1222 COVID-19 vaccine. Study-wide results and limits: Most donors were white British and more were female, and clonal diversity was possibly underestimated.

Produced via immunoSEQ multiplex PCR; TCRdb's table is partial and in-frame only. The sample carries 69,000 or so clones, around nine tenths recorded once. V was clipped by 4 bases and J by 2 bases; unmatched bases: 10. This CDR3 is 15 amino acids long. Germline-derived CDR1 and CDR2 are SQVTM and ANQGSEA. Worth noting for this clone: Its antigen is unknown.

The sample was peripheral blood, taken 28 days after the second AZD1222 dose. This TCR was recovered from an adult who received the AZD1222 COVID-19 vaccine. The rearrangement links TRBV29-1 to TRBJ1-2; 7 bases align to TRBD1. CDR3 region: CSVVDRGGRNYGYTF. For the CDR3, the DNA is TGCAGCGTTGTTGATAGAGGGGGCAGGAACTATGGCTACACCTTC.